The 18 T cell receptor beta chains given below trace back to one sample, sequenced in a study of healthy donors' naive CD4 and CD8 T cells. Each TCR library used around 500 ng of total RNA and a linear amplification protocol. TCRdb reanalysed the reads using MiXCR and keeps one entry per CDR3 protein. This repertoire shows about 180,000 distinct CDR3 sequences, around three quarters found once; its top ten account for roughly 2.4%. The sample was naive CD4+ and CD8+ T cells sorted from blood, pooled from several donors. The receptor set was obtained from a pool of human donors in good health; the sample pools cells from several healthy donors.

As DNA, the CDR3 is TGCAGCGTTGTGGGTACCTACGAGCAGTACTTC. Protein: CSVVGTYEQYF. The chain is built from TRBV29-1 and TRBJ2-7; D is ambiguous. CDR3 length: 11 residues. Deletions cut 4 bases from V and 2 bases from J, with 6 bases between. CDR1 and CDR2 from the germline V gene are SQVTM and ANQGSEA.

This chain links TRBV29-1 with TRBJ1-3; 7 nucleotides align to TRBD1. Germline values: CDR1 SQVTM, CDR2 ANQGSEA. CDR3 length: 14 amino acids. J lost 0 bases, V lost 4 bases, and 3 bases had no gene match. The CDR3 loop is CSVGDRSSGNTIYF. The CDR3 DNA is TGCAGCGTTGGGGACAGAAGCTCTGGAAACACCATATATTTT.

This chain uses TRBV6-5 with TRBJ1-2; D possibly corresponds to TRBD1 (6 bases). V was cut by 4 bases and J by 5 bases, with 20 bases left in between. Germline CDR1 is MNHEY and CDR2 is SVGAGI. The CDR3 covers 16 residues. The CDR3: CASSFLTGQRLYGYTF. The CDR3 DNA reads as TGTGCCAGCAGTTTCTTAACAGGACAGAGGTTGTATGGCTACACCTTC.

The V call is TRBV29-1, the J call TRBJ2-7; D gene unclear. CDR1 and CDR2 (germline): SQVTM, ANQGSEA. The CDR3 runs to 10 residues. V was trimmed by 5 bases and J by 4 bases, leaving 6 bases between them. The CDR3 here is CSVKDYEQYF. The CDR3 DNA follows: TGCAGCGTTAAGGATTACGAGCAGTACTTC.

The V gene is TRBV30, the J gene TRBJ2-5, with D perhaps assigned TRBD1 or TRBD2 (6 bases each). The germline gives CDR1 GTSNPN, CDR2 SVGIG (reference sequence). The CDR3 is made up of 13 amino acids. The ends were cut back, 3 bases at V and 5 bases at J, with 13 bases in the middle. CDR3 nucleotide sequence: TGTGCCTGGAGCGGGGGCCGGAGGGAGACCCAGTACTTC. The encoded protein is CAWSGGRRETQYF.

V usage is TRBV6-5 and J usage is TRBJ1-1; D is unclear. Trimming removed 0 bases at V and 0 bases at J, with 5 bases between. The CDR3 sequence is 14 residues long. From germline, CDR1 is MNHEY and CDR2 SVGAGI. CDR3 in DNA: TGTGCCAGCAGTTACTCTGGAATGAACACTGAAGCTTTCTTT. Translating it yields CASSYSGMNTEAFF.

The genes are TRBV15 and TRBJ2-7, with TRBD1 identical over 7 bases. Losses at the gene ends were 1 base for V and 2 bases for J; bases not matched to a gene: 2. CDR3 size: 14 residues. Germline V CDR1 and CDR2: LNHNV, YYDKDF (reference sequence). Written as DNA, the CDR3 is TGTGCCACCAGCAGAGGAGGGGGCCCCTACGAGCAGTACTTC. Its protein is CATSRGGGPYEQYF.

The chain carries TRBV29-1 and TRBJ2-1, with 10 bases that match TRBD2. Germline-derived CDR1 and CDR2 are SQVTM and ANQGSEA. The CDR3 is made up of 17 amino acids. With 4 bases clipped from V and 5 bases from J, the junction kept 14 bases outside the gene matches. CDR3 in DNA: TGCAGCGTTGGGAGGGGGGCTAGCGGGAGATCTGACAATGAGCAGTTCTTC. This encodes CSVGRGASGRSDNEQFF.

The chain recombines TRBV29-1 with TRBJ2-7, with D tentatively TRBD1 (5 bases). CDR3 length equals 14 residues. With 5 bases removed from V and 0 bases from J, the gap between germline ends came to 14 bases. CDR1 is SQVTM and CDR2 is ANQGSEA in the germline V gene. CDR3 DNA sequence: TGCAGCGTTTCTGACAGAATAAGCTCCTACGAGCAGTACTTC. It encodes CSVSDRISSYEQYF.

V and J are TRBV6-5 and TRBJ2-1; 7 nucleotides agree with TRBD1. This CDR3 is built from 17 residues. V shed 4 bases, J shed 0 bases, and the junction held 9 bases outside the gene matches. CDR1 MNHEY and CDR2 SVGAGI come from the germline V gene. The CDR3 protein is CASSSLLTGSSYNEQFF. The CDR3 DNA follows: TGTGCCAGCAGTTCTCTCCTGACAGGGAGCTCCTACAATGAGCAGTTCTTC.

The CDR3 DNA reads TGTGCCAGCTCACCGTCCACAGGGGAAAAACTGTTTTTT. This encodes CASSPSTGEKLFF. The rearrangement links TRBV18 to TRBJ1-4; D may be TRBD1 (6 bases). Germline V gene sequence: CDR1 KGHSH, CDR2 LQKENI. CDR3 length equals 13 residues. V lost 3 bases to trimming and J lost 8 bases, with 10 bases between them.

The rearrangement joins TRBV24-1 to TRBJ2-7; possibly TRBD1 for D (5 bases). Trimming took 0 bases from V and 6 from J, leaving 5 bases between them. The CDR3 sequence is 12 residues long. Germline V gene lookup returns CDR1 KGHDR and CDR2 SFDVKD. The CDR3 DNA is TGTGCCACCAGTGATTTGGGGGCCGAGCAGTACTTC. Residues: CATSDLGAEQYF.

The V gene is TRBV6-5, the J gene TRBJ2-5; D uncertain. Looked up from germline, CDR1 is MNHEY and CDR2 is SVGAGI. The CDR3 is 14 residues long. V was clipped by 2 bases and J by 5 bases, with 12 bases between them. CDR3 bases: TGTGCCAGCAGTTACGTACCCGCTCGGGAGACCCAGTACTTC. Protein product: CASSYVPARETQYF.

This clonotype has just one count. The chain employs TRBV25-1 and TRBJ2-7; 8 positions agree with TRBD1. The CDR3 sequence is 15 residues long. The germline CDR1 and CDR2 sequences are MGHDK and SYGVNS. Unmatched junction bases numbered 8, after V lost 6 bases and J lost 1 base. The CDR3 here is CASRPTGTGSYEQYF. In DNA, the CDR3 is TGTGCCAGCAGACCTACCGGGACAGGATCCTACGAGCAGTACTTC.

The chain has TRBV29-1 and TRBJ2-7; 10 bases align to TRBD2. V shed 2 bases, J shed 3 bases, and the junction held 1 base outside the gene matches. CDR1 and CDR2 (germline): SQVTM, ANQGSEA. This CDR3 spans 13 amino acids. The CDR3 loop reads CSVETSGIYEQYF. In DNA, the CDR3 is TGCAGCGTTGAAACTAGCGGGATCTACGAGCAGTACTTC.

This clonotype was seen just once. The CDR3 region has the DNA TGTGCCAGCAGTTCCAAGATGAACACTGAAGCTTTCTTT. Protein product: CASSSKMNTEAFF. The chain joins TRBV6-1 to TRBJ1-1, with unresolved D. There are 13 residues in the CDR3. The V end was cut by 5 bases, the J end by 0 bases, with 7 bases between. Per the germline V gene, CDR1 is MNHNS and CDR2 is SASEGT.

The chain uses TRBV7-8 and TRBJ2-7; D is uncertain. Trimming took off 1 base at V and 5 bases at J, with 9 bases between the two ends. The CDR3 covers 13 residues. Per germline, CDR1 SGHVS and CDR2 FQNEAQ. CDR3 amino acids: CASSLVPINEQYF. The DNA for the CDR3 is TGTGCCAGCAGCTTAGTTCCCATCAACGAGCAGTACTTC. Combining the CDR3 with reference TRBV7-8 and TRBJ2-7 gives the whole variable domain GAGVSQSPRYKVAKRGQDVALRCDPISGHVSLFWYQQALGQGPEFLTYFQNEAQLDKSGLPSDRFFAERPEGSVSTLKIQRTQQEDSAVYLCASSLVPINEQYFGPGTRLTVT.

The gene calls are TRBV5-4 and TRBJ2-1; 9 nucleotides match TRBD2. There are 17 residues in the CDR3. Germline V CDR1 and CDR2: SGHNT, YYREEE (reference sequence). The V gene end was trimmed by 4 bases and the J gene end by 4 bases; junction bases not matched to a gene: 12. The CDR3 protein is CASSHSGSLGIYNEQFF. The CDR3 DNA reads as TGTGCCAGCAGCCATAGCGGGAGTTTAGGGATATACAATGAGCAGTTCTTC.